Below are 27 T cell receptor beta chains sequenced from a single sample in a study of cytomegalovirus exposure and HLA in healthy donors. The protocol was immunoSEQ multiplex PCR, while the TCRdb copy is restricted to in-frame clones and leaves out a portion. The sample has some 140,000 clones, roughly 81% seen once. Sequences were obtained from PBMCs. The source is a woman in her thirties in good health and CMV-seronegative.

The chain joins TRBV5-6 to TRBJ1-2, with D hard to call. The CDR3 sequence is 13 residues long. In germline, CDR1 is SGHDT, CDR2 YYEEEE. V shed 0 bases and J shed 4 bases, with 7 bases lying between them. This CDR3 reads CASSLVGSYGYTF. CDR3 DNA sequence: TGTGCCAGCAGCTTGGTAGGGAGCTATGGCTACACCTTC.

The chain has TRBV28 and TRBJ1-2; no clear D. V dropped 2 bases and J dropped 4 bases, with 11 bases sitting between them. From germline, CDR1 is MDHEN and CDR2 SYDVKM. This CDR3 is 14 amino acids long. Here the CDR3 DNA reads TGTGCCAGCAGTTTAGGTGGTCGGGTCTATGGCTACACCTTC. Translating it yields CASSLGGRVYGYTF.

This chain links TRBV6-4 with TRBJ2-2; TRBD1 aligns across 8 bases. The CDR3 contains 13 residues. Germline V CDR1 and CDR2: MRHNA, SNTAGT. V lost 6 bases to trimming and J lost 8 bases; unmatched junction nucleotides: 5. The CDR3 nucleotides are TGTGCCAGCAGCCCCCAGGGGGCTGGGGAGCTGTTTTTT. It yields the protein CASSPQGAGELFF.

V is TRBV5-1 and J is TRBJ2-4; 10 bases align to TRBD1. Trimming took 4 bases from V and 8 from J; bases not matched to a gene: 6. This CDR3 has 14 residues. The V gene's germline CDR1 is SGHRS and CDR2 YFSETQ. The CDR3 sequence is CASSNGQGGDIQYF. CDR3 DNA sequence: TGCGCCAGCAGCAATGGACAGGGGGGGGACATTCAGTACTTC. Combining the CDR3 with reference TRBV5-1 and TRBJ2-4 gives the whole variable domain KAGVTQTPRYLIKTRGQQVTLSCSPISGHRSVSWYQQTPGQGLQFLFEYFSETQRNKGNFPGRFSGRQFSNSRSEMNVSTLELGDSALYLCASSNGQGGDIQYFGAGTRLSVL.

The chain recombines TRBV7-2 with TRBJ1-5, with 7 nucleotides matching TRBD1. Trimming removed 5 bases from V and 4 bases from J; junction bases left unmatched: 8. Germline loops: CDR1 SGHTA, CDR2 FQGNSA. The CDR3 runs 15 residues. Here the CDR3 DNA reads TGTGCCAGCAGCCCCCAGGGGGGCACTAATCAGCCCCAGCATTTT. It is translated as CASSPQGGTNQPQHF.

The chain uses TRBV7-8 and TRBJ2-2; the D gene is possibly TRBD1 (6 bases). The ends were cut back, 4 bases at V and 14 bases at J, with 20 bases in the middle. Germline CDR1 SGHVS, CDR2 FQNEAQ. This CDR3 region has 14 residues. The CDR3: CASSSSRDIEGLFF. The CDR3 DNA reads TGTGCCAGCAGCTCGTCCCGGGACATCGAGGGCCTGTTTTTT.

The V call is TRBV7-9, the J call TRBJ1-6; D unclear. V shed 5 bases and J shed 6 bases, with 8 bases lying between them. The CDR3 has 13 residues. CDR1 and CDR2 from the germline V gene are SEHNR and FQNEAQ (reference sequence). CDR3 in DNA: TGTGCCAGCAGCAAAGAAGCTAATTCACCCCTCCACTTT. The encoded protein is CASSKEANSPLHF.

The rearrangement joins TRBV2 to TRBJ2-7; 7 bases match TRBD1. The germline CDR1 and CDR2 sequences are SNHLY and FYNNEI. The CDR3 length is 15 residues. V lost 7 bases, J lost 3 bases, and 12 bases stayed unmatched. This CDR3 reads CASKTGRGPSYEQYF. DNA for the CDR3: TGTGCCAGCAAAACCGGTAGGGGGCCCAGCTACGAGCAGTACTTC.

The DNA for the CDR3 is TGTGCCAGCAGTGAAGTCCTCGGGACAGGGGGCGATACGCAGTATTTT. Its translation is CASSEVLGTGGDTQYF. This chain connects TRBV6-1 to TRBJ2-3, with 12 bases that match TRBD1. V gave up 1 base and J gave up 6 bases; unmatched junction bases: 5. This CDR3 is built from 16 residues. The germline gives CDR1 MNHNS, CDR2 SASEGT.

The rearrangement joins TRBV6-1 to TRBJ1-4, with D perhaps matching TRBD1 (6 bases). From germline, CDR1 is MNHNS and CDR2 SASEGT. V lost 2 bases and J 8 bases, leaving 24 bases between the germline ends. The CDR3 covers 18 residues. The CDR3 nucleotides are TGTGCCAGCAGTGAAATGGACCTTACAGGGTTTCCACGAGAAAAACTGTTTTTT. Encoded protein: CASSEMDLTGFPREKLFF.

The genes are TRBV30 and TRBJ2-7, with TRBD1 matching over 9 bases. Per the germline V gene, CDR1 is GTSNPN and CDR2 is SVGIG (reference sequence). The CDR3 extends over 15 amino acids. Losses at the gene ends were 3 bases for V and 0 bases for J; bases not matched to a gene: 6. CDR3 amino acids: CAWSIGTGTSYEQYF. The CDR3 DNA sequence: TGTGCCTGGAGCATAGGGACAGGGACCTCCTACGAGCAGTACTTC.

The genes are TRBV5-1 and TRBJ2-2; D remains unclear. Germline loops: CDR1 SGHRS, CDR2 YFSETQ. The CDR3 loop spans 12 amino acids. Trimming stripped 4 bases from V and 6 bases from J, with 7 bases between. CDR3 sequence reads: CASSLGPGELFF. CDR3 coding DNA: TGCGCCAGCAGCCTTGGGCCCGGGGAGCTGTTTTTT.

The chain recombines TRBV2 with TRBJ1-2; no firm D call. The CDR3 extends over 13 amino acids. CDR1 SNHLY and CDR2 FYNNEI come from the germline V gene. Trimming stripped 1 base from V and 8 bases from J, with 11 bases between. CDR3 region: CASSEVISRGYTF. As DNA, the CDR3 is TGTGCCAGCAGTGAAGTCATTTCCCGGGGCTACACCTTC.

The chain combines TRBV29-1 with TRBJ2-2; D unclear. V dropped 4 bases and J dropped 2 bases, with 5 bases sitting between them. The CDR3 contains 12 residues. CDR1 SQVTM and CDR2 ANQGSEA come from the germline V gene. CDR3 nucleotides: TGCAGCGTTGTGAGAAACACCGGGGAGCTGTTTTTT. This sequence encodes CSVVRNTGELFF.

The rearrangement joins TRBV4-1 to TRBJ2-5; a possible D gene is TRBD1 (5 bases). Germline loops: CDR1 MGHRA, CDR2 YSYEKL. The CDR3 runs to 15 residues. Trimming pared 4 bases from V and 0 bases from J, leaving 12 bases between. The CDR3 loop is CASSRWKGNQETQYF. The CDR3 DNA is TGCGCCAGCAGCCGATGGAAGGGGAACCAAGAGACCCAGTACTTC.

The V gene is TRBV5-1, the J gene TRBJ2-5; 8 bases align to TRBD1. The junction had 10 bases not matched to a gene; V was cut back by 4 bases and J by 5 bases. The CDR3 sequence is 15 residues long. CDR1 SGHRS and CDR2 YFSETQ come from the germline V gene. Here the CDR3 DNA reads TGCGCCAGCAGCCCCCAGACAGGGGCTAGGGAGACCCAGTACTTC. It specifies CASSPQTGARETQYF.

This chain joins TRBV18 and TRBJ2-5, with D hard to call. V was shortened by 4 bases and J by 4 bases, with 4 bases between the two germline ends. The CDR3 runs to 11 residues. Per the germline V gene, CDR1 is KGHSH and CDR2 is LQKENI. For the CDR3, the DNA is TGTGCCAGCTCACGCGCAGAGACCCAGTACTTC. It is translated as CASSRAETQYF.

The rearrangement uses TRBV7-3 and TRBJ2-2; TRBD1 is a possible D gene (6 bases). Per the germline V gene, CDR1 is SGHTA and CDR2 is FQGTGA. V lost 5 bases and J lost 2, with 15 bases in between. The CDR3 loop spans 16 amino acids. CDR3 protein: CASSRERTDNTGELFF. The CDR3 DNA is TGTGCCAGCAGCCGAGAACGGACAGATAACACCGGGGAGCTGTTTTTT.

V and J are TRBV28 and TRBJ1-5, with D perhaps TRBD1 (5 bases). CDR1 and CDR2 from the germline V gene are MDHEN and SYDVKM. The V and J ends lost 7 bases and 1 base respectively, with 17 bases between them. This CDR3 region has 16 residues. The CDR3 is CASTKWGRGSNQPQHF. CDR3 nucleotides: TGTGCCAGCACAAAATGGGGGAGGGGAAGCAATCAGCCCCAGCATTTT.

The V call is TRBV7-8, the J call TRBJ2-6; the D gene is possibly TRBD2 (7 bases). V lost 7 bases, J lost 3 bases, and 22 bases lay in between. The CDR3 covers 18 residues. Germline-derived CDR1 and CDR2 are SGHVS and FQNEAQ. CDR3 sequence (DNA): TGTGCCAGCACCAAAAGGGGGGGCGGAGCGGGTGGGGCCAACGTCCTGACTTTC. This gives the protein CASTKRGGGAGGANVLTF.

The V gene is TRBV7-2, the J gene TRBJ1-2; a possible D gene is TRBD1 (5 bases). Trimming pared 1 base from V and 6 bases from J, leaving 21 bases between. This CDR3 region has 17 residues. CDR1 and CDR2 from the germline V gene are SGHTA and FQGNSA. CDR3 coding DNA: TGTGCCAGCAGCTTAGGGTTTGGAGGGGAAGGAGTCGATGGCTACACCTTC. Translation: CASSLGFGGEGVDGYTF.

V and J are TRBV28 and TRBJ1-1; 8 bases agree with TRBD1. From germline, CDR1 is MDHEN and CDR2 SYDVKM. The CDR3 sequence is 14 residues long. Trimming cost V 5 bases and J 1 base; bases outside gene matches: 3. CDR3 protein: CASSQQGENTEAFF. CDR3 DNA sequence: TGTGCCAGCAGTCAACAGGGGGAGAACACTGAAGCTTTCTTT. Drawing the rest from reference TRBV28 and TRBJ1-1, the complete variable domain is DVKVTQSSRYLVKRTGEKVFLECVQDMDHENMFWYRQDPGLGLRLIYFSYDVKMKEKGDIPEGYSVSREKKERFSLILESASTNQTSMYLCASSQQGENTEAFFGQGTRLTVV.

In DNA form, the CDR3 reads TGTGCCAGCAGCTCAGGGGCACATCTCAATGAGCAGTTCTTC. Translation: CASSSGAHLNEQFF. J is TRBJ2-1 and V is TRBV7-9; D may be TRBD1 (6 bases). The germline V gene has CDR1 SEHNR and CDR2 FQNEAQ (reference sequence). This CDR3 contains 14 residues. Trimming removed 4 bases at V and 6 bases at J, with 13 bases between. Based on the CDR3 plus reference TRBV7-9 and TRBJ2-1, the full variable domain is DTGVSQNPRHKITKRGQNVTFRCDPISEHNRLYWYRQTLGQGPEFLTYFQNEAQLEKSRLLSDRFSAERPKGSFSTLEIQRTEQGDSAMYLCASSSGAHLNEQFFGPGTRLTVL.

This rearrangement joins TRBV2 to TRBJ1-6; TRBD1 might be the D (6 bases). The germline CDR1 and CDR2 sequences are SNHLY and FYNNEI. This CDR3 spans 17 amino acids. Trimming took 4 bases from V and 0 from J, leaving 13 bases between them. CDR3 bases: TGTGCCAGCAGTGTCATAGGACAGAGCTCCTATAATTCACCCCTCCACTTT. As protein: CASSVIGQSSYNSPLHF.

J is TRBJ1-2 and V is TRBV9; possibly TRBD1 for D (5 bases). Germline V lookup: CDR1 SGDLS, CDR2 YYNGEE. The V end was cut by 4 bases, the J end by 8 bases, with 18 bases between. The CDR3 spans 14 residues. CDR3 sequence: CASSNKPGILGYTF. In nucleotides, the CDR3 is TGTGCCAGCAGCAATAAACCAGGGATTCTGGGCTACACCTTC.

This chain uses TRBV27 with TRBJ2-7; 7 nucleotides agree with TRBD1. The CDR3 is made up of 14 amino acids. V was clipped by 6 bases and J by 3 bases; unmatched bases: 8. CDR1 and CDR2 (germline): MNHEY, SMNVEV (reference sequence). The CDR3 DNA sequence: TGTGCCAGCAGAAGGACAGGATCTAACTACGAGCAGTACTTC. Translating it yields CASRRTGSNYEQYF.

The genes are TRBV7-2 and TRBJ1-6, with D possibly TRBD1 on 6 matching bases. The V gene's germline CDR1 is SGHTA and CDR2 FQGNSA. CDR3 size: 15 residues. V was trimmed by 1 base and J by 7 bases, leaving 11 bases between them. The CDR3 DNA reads TGTGCCAGCAGCTTAGTTGGGCAGGGGAATTCACCCCTCCACTTT. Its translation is CASSLVGQGNSPLHF.